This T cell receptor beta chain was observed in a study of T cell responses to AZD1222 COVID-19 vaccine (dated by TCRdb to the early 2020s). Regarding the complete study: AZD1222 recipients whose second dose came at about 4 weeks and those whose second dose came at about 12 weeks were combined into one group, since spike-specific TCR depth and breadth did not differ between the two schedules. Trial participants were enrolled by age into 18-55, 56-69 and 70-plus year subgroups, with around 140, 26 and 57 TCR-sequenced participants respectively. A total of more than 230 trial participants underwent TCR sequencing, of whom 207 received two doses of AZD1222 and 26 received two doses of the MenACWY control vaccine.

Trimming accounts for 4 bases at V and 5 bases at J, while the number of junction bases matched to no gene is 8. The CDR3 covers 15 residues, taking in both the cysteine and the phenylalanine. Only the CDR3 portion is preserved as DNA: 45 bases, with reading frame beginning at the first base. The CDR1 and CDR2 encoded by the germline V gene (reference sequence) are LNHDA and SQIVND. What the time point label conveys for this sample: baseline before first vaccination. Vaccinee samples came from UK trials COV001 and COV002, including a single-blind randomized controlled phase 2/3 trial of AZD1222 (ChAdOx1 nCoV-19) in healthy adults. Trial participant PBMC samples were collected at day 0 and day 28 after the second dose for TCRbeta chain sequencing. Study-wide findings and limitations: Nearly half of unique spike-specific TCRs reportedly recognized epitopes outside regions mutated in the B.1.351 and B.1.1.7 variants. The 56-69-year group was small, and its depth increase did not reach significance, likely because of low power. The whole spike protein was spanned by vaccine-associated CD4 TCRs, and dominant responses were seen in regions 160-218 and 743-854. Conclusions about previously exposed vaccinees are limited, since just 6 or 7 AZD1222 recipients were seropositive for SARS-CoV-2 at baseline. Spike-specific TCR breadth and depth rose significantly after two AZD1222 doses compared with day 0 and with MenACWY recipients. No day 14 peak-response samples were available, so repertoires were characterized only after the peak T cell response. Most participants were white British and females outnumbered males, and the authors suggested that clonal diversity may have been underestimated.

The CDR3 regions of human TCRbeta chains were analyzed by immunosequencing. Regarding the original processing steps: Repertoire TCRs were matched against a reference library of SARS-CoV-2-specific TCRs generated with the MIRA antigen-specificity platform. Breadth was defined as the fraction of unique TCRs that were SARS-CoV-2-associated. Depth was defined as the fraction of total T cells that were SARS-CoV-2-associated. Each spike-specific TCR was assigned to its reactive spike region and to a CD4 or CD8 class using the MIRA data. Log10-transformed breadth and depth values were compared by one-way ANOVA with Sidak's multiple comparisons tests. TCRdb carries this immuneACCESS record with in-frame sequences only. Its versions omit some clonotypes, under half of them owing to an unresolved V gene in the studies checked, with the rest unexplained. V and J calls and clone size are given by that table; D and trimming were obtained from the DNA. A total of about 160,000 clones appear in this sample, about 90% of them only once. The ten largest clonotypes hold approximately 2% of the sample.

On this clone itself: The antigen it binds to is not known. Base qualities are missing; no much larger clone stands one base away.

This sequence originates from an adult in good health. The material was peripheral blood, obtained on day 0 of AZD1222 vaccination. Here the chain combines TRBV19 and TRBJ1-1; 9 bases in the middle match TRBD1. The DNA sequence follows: TGTGCCAGTAGTAAGCAGGGACAGGGAGAGACTGAAGCTTTCTTT. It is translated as CASSKQGQGETEAFF.